The 14 T cell receptor beta chains below were found in one sample sequenced in a study of cytomegalovirus exposure and HLA in healthy donors. The primer mix had 60 Vbeta and 13 Jbeta primers. The data were produced by immunoSEQ multiplex PCR, yet TCRdb's version contains in-frame clones alone and is incomplete. Among 55,000 to 70,000 clones listed, about 71% were seen once. Sequenced input: PBMCs. The receptors stem from a woman aged 55-70 years in good health and CMV-seropositive.

About this clone: This sample includes further DNA sequences coding for the same CDR3. CDR3 in amino acids: CASSRQGRDTEAFF. CDR3 sequence (DNA): TGTGCCAGCAGTCGCCAGGGGAGAGACACTGAAGCTTTCTTT. This chain joins TRBV6-5 and TRBJ1-1, with a weak D call TRBD1 (6 bases). Between the trimmed V and J ends, which lost 5 bases and 3 bases, there was a span of 13 bases. The CDR3 covers 14 residues. From germline, CDR1 is MNHEY and CDR2 SVGAGI.

This clone occurred once. The J gene is TRBJ2-1, the V gene TRBV5-1; 13 positions match TRBD2. V lost 4 bases, J lost 5 bases, and 6 bases stayed unmatched. This CDR3 has 16 amino acids. CDR1 SGHRS and CDR2 YFSETQ come from the germline V gene. The CDR3 here is CASSAGLAGVHNEQFF. CDR3 nucleotides: TGCGCCAGCAGCGCCGGACTAGCGGGGGTTCACAATGAGCAGTTCTTC.

The chain uses TRBV28 and TRBJ2-4; 8 bases line up with TRBD2. CDR1 and CDR2 (germline): MDHEN, SYDVKM. V lost 6 bases, J lost 1 base, and 5 bases stayed unmatched. CDR3 size: 15 residues. CDR3 residues: CASSLPSGAKNIQYF. DNA of the CDR3: TGTGCCAGCAGCCTTCCTAGCGGGGCCAAAAACATTCAGTACTTC.

The genes are TRBV7-6 and TRBJ1-1; perhaps TRBD1 as D (6 bases). Germline-derived CDR1 and CDR2 are SGHVS and FNYEAQ. V was shortened by 1 base and J by 1 base, with 13 bases between the two germline ends. CDR3 size: 16 residues. The chain's CDR3 is CASSLGSGGSNTEAFF. CDR3 sequence (DNA): TGTGCCAGCAGCTTAGGTTCGGGGGGCTCGAACACTGAAGCTTTCTTT.

The chain couples TRBV6-1 to TRBJ1-3, with 7 bases identical to TRBD1. CDR3 length: 15 amino acids. V was pared by 7 bases and J by 2 bases, with 8 bases of the junction left unmatched. Germline CDR1 reads MNHNS; CDR2 reads SASEGT. CDR3: CASTFIQGTGNTIYF. CDR3 sequence (DNA): TGTGCCAGCACCTTCATACAGGGGACTGGAAACACCATATATTTT.

A few counts support this clone. The rearrangement links TRBV25-1 to TRBJ1-5; 7 bases agree with TRBD1. The V gene's germline CDR1 is MGHDK and CDR2 SYGVNS. The V segment lost 5 bases and the J segment 7 bases; nucleotides outside the gene matches: 11. This CDR3 contains 15 residues. CDR3 sequence: CASSPLDRVGQPQHF. The CDR3 DNA reads as TGTGCCAGCAGTCCGTTAGACAGGGTGGGACAGCCCCAGCATTTT.

This clone was recorded a few times. This sequence joins TRBV29-1 and TRBJ1-1; the D gene is possibly TRBD1 (6 bases). This CDR3 is 14 amino acids long. CDR1 and CDR2 (germline): SQVTM, ANQGSEA. V lost 5 bases and J lost 0, with 13 bases in between. In DNA form, the CDR3 reads TGCAGCGTTCCCGGACAGCAACTGAACACTGAAGCTTTCTTT. Translated: CSVPGQQLNTEAFF.

The rearrangement joins TRBV6-5 to TRBJ1-5; possible D gene TRBD1, 5 bases. CDR1 MNHEY and CDR2 SVGAGI come from the germline V gene. V gave up 0 bases and J gave up 5 bases, with 8 bases separating them. This CDR3 contains 14 residues. DNA of the CDR3: TGTGCCAGCAGTTACTCGGAAGGGGATCAGCCCCAGCATTTT. Amino acid sequence: CASSYSEGDQPQHF.

The V gene is TRBV5-4, the J gene TRBJ1-3, with 7 nucleotides matching TRBD1. Germline loops: CDR1 SGHNT, CDR2 YYREEE (reference sequence). The CDR3 has 16 residues. With V trimmed by 4 bases and J by 2 bases, 9 bases remained unmatched. This CDR3 is CASSPDRAIAGNTIYF. The CDR3, as DNA: TGTGCCAGCAGCCCTGACAGGGCAATCGCTGGAAACACCATATATTTT.

The chain uses TRBV9 and TRBJ1-2; weak D call: TRBD1 (6 bases). The CDR3 is made up of 14 amino acids. From germline, CDR1 is SGDLS and CDR2 YYNGEE. Between the trimmed V and J ends, which lost 0 bases and 3 bases, there was a span of 9 bases. The CDR3 protein is CASSVEGGYYGYTF. CDR3 sequence (DNA): TGTGCCAGCAGCGTAGAGGGGGGGTACTATGGCTACACCTTC.

The chain links TRBV11-2 to TRBJ1-2; TRBD1 agrees at 7 bases. CDR1 and CDR2 (germline): SGHAT, FQNNGV. V trimming: 4 bases; J trimming: 4 bases; junction bases outside the gene matches: 12. There are 16 residues in the CDR3. DNA of the CDR3: TGTGCCAGCAGCTGGACAAGACAGGGAGCAGGCTATGGCTACACCTTC. As protein: CASSWTRQGAGYGYTF.

As concerns this clone: The same CDR3 can be traced to other DNA sequences in this sample. CDR3 coding DNA: TGTGTTAGCAAGCAGAAGCCGGCATACGAGCAGTACTTC. Its translation: CVSKQKPAYEQYF. The chain has TRBV7-8 and TRBJ2-7; D unclear. Germline V gene data show CDR1 as SGHVS and CDR2 as FQNEAQ. The CDR3 is 13 amino acids.

This chain links TRBV5-1 with TRBJ2-1, with a possible D match to TRBD2 (5 bases). Deletions cut 6 bases from V and 10 bases from J, with 20 bases between. This CDR3 contains 14 residues. Germline values: CDR1 SGHRS, CDR2 YFSETQ. The CDR3 bases are TGCGCCAGCAACCGAGACGCTAGCATAGGAGAGCAGTTCTTC. It codes for CASNRDASIGEQFF.

The chain is built from TRBV11-2 and TRBJ2-1; 9 nucleotides align to TRBD2. CDR1 and CDR2 from the germline V gene are SGHAT and FQNNGV. The CDR3 loop spans 16 amino acids. V lost 5 bases to trimming and J lost 4 bases; unmatched junction nucleotides: 9. In nucleotides, the CDR3 is TGTGCCAGCAGCCCGGTCAGGACTAGCGATTACAATGAGCAGTTCTTC. Translating gives CASSPVRTSDYNEQFF.